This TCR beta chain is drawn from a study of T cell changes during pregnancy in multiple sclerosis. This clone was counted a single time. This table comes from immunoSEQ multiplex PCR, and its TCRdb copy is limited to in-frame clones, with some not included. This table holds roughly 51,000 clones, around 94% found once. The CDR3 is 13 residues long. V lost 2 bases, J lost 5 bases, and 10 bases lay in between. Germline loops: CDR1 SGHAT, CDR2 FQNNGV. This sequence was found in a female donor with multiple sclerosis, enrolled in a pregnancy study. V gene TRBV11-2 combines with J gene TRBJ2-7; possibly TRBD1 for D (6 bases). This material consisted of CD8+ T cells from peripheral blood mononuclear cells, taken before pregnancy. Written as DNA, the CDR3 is TGTGCCAGCAGCTTACTGGGGGCCGACGAGCAGTACTTC. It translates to CASSLLGADEQYF.